These 25 T cell receptor beta chains share one sample of origin, sequenced in a study of blood T cell repertoires in COVID-19. Generated by immunoSEQ multiplex PCR, the TCRdb table keeps only in-frame clones and is missing some. The data hold 89,000 or so clones, with approximately 85% observed a single time. The sample comprised peripheral blood. The receptors shown here come from a human donor in a cohort sampled during active COVID-19.

This clone appeared a single time. The rearrangement uses TRBV4-2 and TRBJ2-7, with a tentative D call TRBD1 (6 bases). The CDR3 has 16 amino acids. Trimming cost V 0 bases and J 3 bases, with 15 bases left between them. Germline-derived CDR1 and CDR2 are LGHNA and YNFKEQ. The CDR3 reads CASSQDILRGFYEQYF. As DNA, the CDR3 is TGTGCCAGCAGCCAAGATATTTTAAGGGGGTTCTACGAGCAGTACTTC.

The CDR3 is CASSSSGGPLHF. CDR3 DNA: TGTGCCAGCAGTTCCTCCGGAGGACCCCTCCACTTT. The chain links TRBV12-3 or TRBV12-4 to TRBJ1-6; D ambiguous. The length of the CDR3 is 12 residues. The ends were cut back, 4 bases at V and 12 bases at J, with 10 bases in the middle.

The chain employs TRBV6-1 and TRBJ1-4; 8 bases align to TRBD1. The germline V gene has CDR1 MNHNS and CDR2 SASEGT. Trimming at V came to 2 bases and at J to 0 bases, leaving 5 bases not matched to a gene. CDR3 length equals 17 residues. The CDR3 bases are TGTGCCAGCAGTGAAAGGTGGACAGGGCCAACTAATGAAAAACTGTTTTTT. Translating gives CASSERWTGPTNEKLFF.

This chain links TRBV4-3 with TRBJ2-1; D is possibly TRBD1 (6 bases). Germline CDR1 LGHNA, CDR2 YSLEER. The V end was cut by 3 bases, the J end by 4 bases, with 13 bases between. The CDR3 length is 15 residues. The CDR3 reads CASSQEGQNYNEQFF. In DNA form, the CDR3 reads TGCGCCAGCAGCCAGGAAGGACAGAATTACAATGAGCAGTTCTTC.

The rearrangement uses TRBV5-6 and TRBJ2-3; possible D gene TRBD1, 5 bases. This CDR3 is 13 amino acids long. Germline values: CDR1 SGHDT, CDR2 YYEEEE. V dropped 0 bases and J dropped 6 bases, with 8 bases sitting between them. The CDR3: CASSLEDTDTQYF. CDR3 bases: TGTGCCAGCAGCTTGGAGGACACGGATACGCAGTATTTT.

This clone was recorded at least ten times. The rearrangement links TRBV6-6 to TRBJ1-5; 8 nucleotides align to TRBD1. Per germline, CDR1 MNHNY and CDR2 SVGAGI (reference sequence). The CDR3 runs to 13 residues. Trimming removed 7 bases from V and 8 bases from J; junction bases left unmatched: 7. CDR3 sequence reads: CASNTRGQEPQHF. The CDR3 DNA is TGTGCCAGCAATACCAGGGGGCAAGAGCCCCAGCATTTT.

The genes are TRBV3-1 (or the pseudogene TRBV3-2) and TRBJ1-2; 10 nucleotides line up with TRBD1. This CDR3 region has 17 residues. Trimming at V came to 4 bases and at J to 6 bases, leaving 14 bases not matched to a gene. Germline loops: CDR1 LGHDT, CDR2 YNNKEL (reference sequence). This CDR3 is CASSPPGDRGRFDGYTF. DNA of the CDR3: TGTGCCAGCAGCCCCCCTGGGGACAGGGGTAGGTTTGATGGCTACACCTTC.

The chain links TRBV19 to TRBJ1-5; maybe TRBD1 (5 bases). The CDR3 runs 13 residues. V dropped 7 bases and J dropped 2 bases, with 9 bases sitting between them. The germline gives CDR1 LNHDA, CDR2 SQIVND (reference sequence). CDR3 in DNA: TGTGCCAGTAACGCCAGGGGCAATCAGCCCCAGCATTTT. It translates to CASNARGNQPQHF.

This clone has only one observation. The chain joins TRBV6-5 to TRBJ1-1, with TRBD1 matching over 7 bases. Trimming cost V 0 bases and J 0 bases; bases outside gene matches: 1. Germline V lookup: CDR1 MNHEY, CDR2 SVGAGI. There are 15 residues in the CDR3. The CDR3 DNA reads TGTGCCAGCAGTTACTCAACAGGGGTGAACACTGAAGCTTTCTTT. The encoded protein is CASSYSTGVNTEAFF.

V usage is TRBV6-1 and J usage is TRBJ1-2; D possibly corresponds to TRBD1 (5 bases). This CDR3 is 15 amino acids long. V was shortened by 1 base and J by 6 bases, with 15 bases between the two germline ends. CDR1 is MNHNS, CDR2 SASEGT, per germline. The CDR3 is CASSEGGWGGNGYTF. The CDR3 DNA reads as TGTGCCAGCAGTGAAGGGGGATGGGGGGGTAATGGCTACACCTTC.

This clone came up a few times. The chain is built from TRBV6-9 and TRBJ2-1; D unresolved. This CDR3 is 15 amino acids long. Germline V CDR1 and CDR2: MNHGY, SVAAGI. V lost 4 bases, J lost 7 bases, and 17 bases lay in between. CDR3 sequence reads: CASSSLASQKNEQFF. CDR3 bases: TGTGCCAGCAGTTCCCTGGCCTCACAGAAAAATGAGCAGTTCTTC.

This chain joins TRBV6-2 or TRBV6-3 and TRBJ1-5; 9 nucleotides line up with TRBD1. The germline V gene encodes CDR1 MNHEY and CDR2 SVGEGT. The CDR3 sequence is 14 residues long. Trimming cost V 5 bases and J 3 bases; bases outside gene matches: 2. DNA for the CDR3: TGTGCCAGCAGTGGGACAGGGCTCAATCAGCCCCAGCATTTT. The encoded protein is CASSGTGLNQPQHF.

Points on this clone: An end of the junction does not agree with germline; a read error may underlie this. V is TRBV6-6 and J is TRBJ2-1; D remains ambiguous. Germline loops: CDR1 MNHNY, CDR2 SVGAGI (reference sequence). This CDR3 has 12 residues. The CDR3 DNA reads as TGTGCCAGCAGTTACTCGTACATTGAGCAGTTCTTC. It yields the protein CASSYSYIEQFF.

The chain joins TRBV19 to TRBJ2-7, with 8 bases lining up with TRBD1. The CDR3 consists of 14 residues. V lost 6 bases to trimming and J lost 2 bases; unmatched junction nucleotides: 6. Germline V gene data show CDR1 as LNHDA and CDR2 as SQIVND (reference sequence). The CDR3 coding sequence is TGTGCCAGTAGCCCCGACAGGGGTCCCTACGAGCAGTACTTC. This sequence encodes CASSPDRGPYEQYF.

This clone was observed a single time. The rearrangement links TRBV4-2 to TRBJ1-3; 7 positions agree with TRBD1. This CDR3 region has 16 residues. V was pared by 2 bases and J by 1 base, with 5 bases of the junction left unmatched. In germline, CDR1 is LGHNA, CDR2 YNFKEQ. The CDR3 spells CASSQQETGSGNTIYF. The CDR3, as DNA: TGTGCCAGCAGCCAACAGGAGACAGGGTCTGGAAACACCATATATTTT.

The chain employs TRBV4-1 and TRBJ1-5; D remains ambiguous. CDR3 size: 13 residues. CDR1 MGHRA and CDR2 YSYEKL come from the germline V gene. Trimming cost V 0 bases and J 3 bases, with 3 bases left between them. The CDR3 DNA sequence: TGCGCCAGCAGCCAAGACTACAATCAGCCCCAGCATTTT. Amino acids: CASSQDYNQPQHF.

This chain joins TRBV12-3 or TRBV12-4 and TRBJ2-1; perhaps TRBD1 as D (5 bases). This CDR3 has 13 residues. Trimming left V 5 bases short and J 9 bases short, with 14 bases between. CDR3 protein: CASSPQGLAEQFF. The CDR3 DNA reads TGTGCCAGCAGTCCTCAGGGCCTGGCTGAGCAGTTCTTC.

The chain has TRBV14 and TRBJ2-3, with a possible D match to TRBD1 (5 bases). The CDR3 has 14 residues. Trimming left V 3 bases short and J 2 bases short, with 9 bases between. Germline CDR1 SGHDN, CDR2 FVKESK. The CDR3 coding sequence is TGTGCCAGCAGCCAGTTACAGGACACAGATACGCAGTATTTT. Amino acid sequence: CASSQLQDTDTQYF. The full variable domain, its missing parts supplied by reference TRBV14 and TRBJ2-3, is EAGVTQFPSHSVIEKGQTVTLRCDPISGHDNLYWYRRVMGKEIKFLLHFVKESKQDESGMPNNRFLAERTGGTYSTLKVQPAELEDSGVYFCASSQLQDTDTQYFGPGTRLTVL.

About this clone itself: The same CDR3 arises from other DNA sequences in this sample as well. The V gene is TRBV12-3 or TRBV12-4, the J gene TRBJ2-7; D is uncertain. V lost 4 bases and J 4 bases, leaving 5 bases between the germline ends. CDR3 length equals 11 residues. The CDR3 is CASSSRYEQYF. The CDR3 region has the DNA TGTGCCAGCAGTTCACGGTACGAGCAGTACTTC.

The genes are TRBV6-5 and TRBJ2-1, with a possible D match to TRBD1 (5 bases). Trimming cost V 6 bases and J 6 bases, with 15 bases left between them. CDR1 and CDR2 (germline): MNHEY, SVGAGI. CDR3 length: 14 residues. CDR3 region: CASSLEPGSNEQFF. The CDR3 nucleotides read TGTGCCAGCAGCTTAGAGCCAGGGTCCAATGAGCAGTTCTTC.

The J gene is TRBJ1-2, the V gene TRBV4-1, with 7 bases identical to TRBD1. The CDR3 is made up of 13 amino acids. Germline CDR1 and CDR2: MGHRA and YSYEKL. With V trimmed by 6 bases and J by 7 bases, 8 bases remained unmatched. In DNA form, the CDR3 reads TGCGCCAGCAGTGATCACAGGGGATTTGGCTACACCTTC. Amino acid sequence: CASSDHRGFGYTF.

The rearrangement links TRBV7-8 to TRBJ2-1; 9 positions match TRBD2. CDR3 length: 15 residues. The J segment lost 4 bases and the V segment lost 2 bases, leaving 3 bases of the junction unmatched. Germline V gene sequence: CDR1 SGHVS, CDR2 FQNEAQ. The CDR3 DNA is TGTGCCAGCAGCTTAATAGCGGGAGCTTACAATGAGCAGTTCTTC. Protein product: CASSLIAGAYNEQFF.

The chain uses TRBV27 and TRBJ2-7, with 8 bases matching TRBD2. V gave up 3 bases and J gave up 2 bases; unmatched junction bases: 3. The CDR3 loop spans 14 amino acids. Germline-derived CDR1 and CDR2 are MNHEY and SMNVEV (reference sequence). The CDR3: CASSFRGGPYEQYF. In DNA, the CDR3 is TGTGCCAGCAGTTTCCGCGGGGGGCCCTACGAGCAGTACTTC.

This chain joins TRBV21-1 and TRBJ1-4; TRBD1, the D gene given by the table, was not confirmed from the DNA. TRBV21-1 is a pseudogene segment. This CDR3 spans 14 amino acids. The CDR3 DNA follows: TGTGCCAGCAGCGTTGGGACAGGGTGTGAAAAACTGTTTTTT. Translated: CASSVGTGCEKLFF.

The chain links TRBV9 to TRBJ1-2; 7 positions agree with TRBD1. V shed 4 bases and J 3 bases; nucleotides not matched to a gene: 6. Germline V gene sequence: CDR1 SGDLS, CDR2 YYNGEE. The CDR3 is 14 residues long. The CDR3 nucleotides are TGTGCCAGCAGCTCGCGGACAGGCTACTATGGCTACACCTTC. Residues: CASSSRTGYYGYTF.